A selection of T cell receptor beta chains follows, all from one sample in a study of blood T cell repertoires in COVID-19. Sequencing was performed with immunoSEQ multiplex PCR; in TCRdb, only in-frame clones are kept and a portion is missing. Seen here are over 300,000 clones, about 89% observed once, and the top ten hold over 1%. Material for sequencing was peripheral blood. These TCRs come from a man between 40 and 49 years old with acute or convalescent COVID-19. Each CDR3 is given with its conserved first and last residue. D genes are given only for firm matches. Only part of the rows carry a size: once, few, many, or a class if the clone is expanded.

abundance | j_gene | d_gene | v_gene | len | CDR3nt | CDR3aa
NA | TRBJ1-2 | TRBD1 | TRBV28 | 12 | TGTGCCAGCAGTTCCCGACAGGGTGGCTACACCTTC | CASSSRQGGYTF
NA | TRBJ1-2 | TRBD1 | TRBV20-1 | 13 | TGCAGTGCTAGTCCCGGGACAGGGGATGGCTACACCTTC | CSASPGTGDGYTF
NA | TRBJ2-2 | NA | TRBV9 | 17 | TGTGCCAGCAGCGTACAGGGCCACATCTCGAACACCGGGGAGCTGTTTTTT | CASSVQGHISNTGELFF
NA | TRBJ2-1 | TRBD1 | TRBV6-1 | 16 | TGTGCCAGCAGTGGGTCTACAGGGGGAGACTACAATGAGCAGTTCTTC | CASSGSTGGDYNEQFF
NA | TRBJ2-7 | NA | TRBV10-3 | 14 | TGTGCCATCAAGAATGACAGGTCCTCCTACGAGCAGTACTTC | CAIKNDRSSYEQYF
NA | TRBJ2-5 | TRBD2 | TRBV5-6 | 15 | TGTGCCAGCAGCTTCGGACTAGCGGGAACAGAGACCCAGTACTTC | CASSFGLAGTETQYF
NA | TRBJ1-2 | TRBD1 | TRBV5-1 | 15 | TGCGCCAGCAGCCGTACAGGGGCCCGGGACTATGGCTACACCTTC | CASSRTGARDYGYTF
once | TRBJ1-4 | TRBD1 | TRBV11-2 | 15 | TGTGCCAGCAGCTCGCGGACAGGGTCTAATGAAAAACTGTTTTTT | CASSSRTGSNEKLFF
NA | TRBJ2-1 | NA | TRBV30 | 12 | TGTGCCTGGGGACAAAATTACAATGAGCAGTTCTTC | CAWGQNYNEQFF
NA | TRBJ2-1 | NA | TRBV6-5 | 13 | TGTGCCAGCAGGTGGTACGAGATCAATGAGCAGTTCTTC | CASRWYEINEQFF
NA | TRBJ1-4 | TRBD1 | TRBV28 | 14 | TGTGCCAGCAGGACGGGACAGGGTAATGAAAAACTGTTTTTT | CASRTGQGNEKLFF
NA | TRBJ1-2 | TRBD1 | TRBV19 | 14 | TGTGCCAGTAGTAGCCGGACAGGGAACTATGGCTACACCTTC | CASSSRTGNYGYTF
NA | TRBJ1-3 | NA | TRBV6-5 | 13 | TGTGCCACCAAAGAGGTTGCCGGAAACACCATATATTTT | CATKEVAGNTIYF
once | TRBJ2-7 | TRBD1 | TRBV6-6 | 16 | TGTGCCAGCAGTTACTCGAGGCAGGGGGCGACCTACGAGCAGTACTTC | CASSYSRQGATYEQYF
NA | TRBJ2-7 | NA | TRBV7-9 | 11 | TGTGCCAGCAGCTCCGCCTACGAGCAGTACTTC | CASSSAYEQYF
few | TRBJ2-1 | TRBD1 | TRBV29-1 | 13 | TGCAGCGCCGGACAGGGGGCCTACAATGAGCAGTTCTTC | CSAGQGAYNEQFF
NA | TRBJ1-2 | NA | TRBV6-1 | 13 | TGTGCCAGCAGTGAATGGGGCAGCTATGGCTACACCTTC | CASSEWGSYGYTF
NA | TRBJ2-7 | TRBD1 | TRBV11-1 | 15 | TGTGCCAGCAGCTCCTCCGGACAGGGGAGTTACGAGCAGTACTTC | CASSSSGQGSYEQYF
few | TRBJ1-2 | NA | TRBV19 | 13 | TGTGCCAGTAGTATGAACAGGGACCATGGCTACACCTTC | CASSMNRDHGYTF
few | TRBJ1-2 | NA | TRBV5-1 | 16 | TGCGCCAGCAGCGCCGGGGGGAACAGGGTTAACTATGGCTACACCTTC | CASSAGGNRVNYGYTF
NA | TRBJ2-4 | NA | TRBV29-1 | 12 | TGCAGCGTTGAGGTCATTCGGAACATTCAGTACTTC | CSVEVIRNIQYF
NA | TRBJ2-3 | TRBD2 | TRBV7-6 | 16 | TGTGCCAGCAGCCAGGGACTAGCGGGGGGCACTGATACGCAGTATTTT | CASSQGLAGGTDTQYF
NA | TRBJ2-7 | NA | TRBV7-3 | 14 | TGTGCCAGCAGCTTACATGCGGGGTCCTACGAGCAGTACTTC | CASSLHAGSYEQYF
once | TRBJ2-4 | NA | TRBV5-6 | 14 | TGTGCCAGCAGCTTAACCGGGGGTATCGGCATTCAGTACTTC | CASSLTGGIGIQYF
NA | TRBJ2-2 | NA | TRBV2 | 13 | TGTGCCAGCAGTGAAGAGGCGGAGGGTGGGCTGTTTTTT | CASSEEAEGGLFF
few | TRBJ2-1 | TRBD2 | TRBV5-1 | 16 | TGCGCCAGCACCAGTAGGACCGGGACTAGCGCCTATGAGCAGTTCTTC | CASTSRTGTSAYEQFF
NA | TRBJ1-1 | NA | TRBV4-1 | 15 | TGCGCCAGCAGTCGTACCATCCAGGCTACCGCTGAAGCTTTCTTT | CASSRTIQATAEAFF
NA | TRBJ1-3 | NA | TRBV7-8 | 18 | TGTGCCAGCAGCATAGTCCCCCAGTCGGGGGTTACTGCGGACACCATATATTTT | CASSIVPQSGVTADTIYF
once | TRBJ1-1 | NA | TRBV7-9 | 17 | TGTGCCAGCAGCGTTAAACCCCGTCACCGCGGAGGCACTGAAGCTTTCTTT | CASSVKPRHRGGTEAFF
NA | TRBJ2-1 | TRBD2 | TRBV5-1 | 16 | TGCGCCCGCAGCGGGGGGGCTAGCGGGGACTACAATGAGCAGTTCTTC | CARSGGASGDYNEQFF
few | TRBJ1-3 | NA | TRBV7-9 | 14 | TGTGCCAGCAGCGTCCAAGGGGGTGGAAACACCATATATTTT | CASSVQGGGNTIYF
NA | TRBJ2-5 | TRBD2 | TRBV3-1/TRBV3-2 | 15 | TGTGCCAGCAGTTGGACTAGCGGGAACCAAGAGACCCAGTACTTC | CASSWTSGNQETQYF
NA | TRBJ1-6 | TRBD1 | TRBV23-1 | 16 | TGCGCCAGCAGTCAATCGTTGCGACAGGGTGGGTCACCCCTCCACTTT | CASSQSLRQGGSPLHF
NA | TRBJ2-5 | TRBD2 | TRBV9 | 16 | TGTGCCAGCAGCGTAGTGGGCGGGGGGGCCGAGGAGACCCAGTACTTC | CASSVVGGGAEETQYF
once | TRBJ2-4 | NA | TRBV9 | 15 | TGTGCCAGCAGCGGATCCGGGACCCAGGGGAACATTCAGTACTTC | CASSGSGTQGNIQYF
NA | TRBJ2-5 | TRBD2 | TRBV4-1 | 17 | TGCGCCAGCAGACTAACTAGCGGGAGGGCCTCTCAAGAGACCCAGTACTTC | CASRLTSGRASQETQYF
NA | TRBJ2-7 | TRBD1 | TRBV4-1 | 15 | TGCGCCAGCAGCCAAGCGGGACAGGGCGGTTTAAAGCAGTACTTC | CASSQAGQGGLKQYF
once | TRBJ2-1 | TRBD2 | TRBV20-1 | 17 | TGCAGTGCTAGTGATGTGCCGCTAGCGGGGGGGCTCAATGAGCAGTTCTTC | CSASDVPLAGGLNEQFF
NA | TRBJ1-1 | TRBD1 | TRBV28 | 14 | TGTGCCAGCAGGGACAGGTCGATCAACACTGAAGCTTTCTTT | CASRDRSINTEAFF
NA | TRBJ2-1 | TRBD2 | TRBV11-2 | 15 | TGTGCCAGCAGCGAACTAGCGGGGGATTTAAATGAGCAGTTCTTC | CASSELAGDLNEQFF
NA | TRBJ1-2 | TRBD1 | TRBV6-5 | 13 | TGTGCCAGCACCCGAGGACAGGGAAGAGGCTACACCTTC | CASTRGQGRGYTF